The table lists the clone carrying this T cell receptor (beta chain) with a few counts. The data are from a study of PD-L1 blockade in urothelial cancer. Time point in this sample: pretreatment peripheral blood. Measured with immunoSEQ multiplex PCR; TCRdb has only the in-frame clones, and not every one. Of around 92,000 clones listed, roughly nine tenths are singletons. CDR3 size: 11 residues. V lost 8 bases to trimming and J lost 6 bases, with 10 bases between them. Germline CDR1 reads SNHLY; CDR2 reads FYNNEI. The rearrangement uses TRBV2 and TRBJ1-2; possibly TRBD1 for D (5 bases). The clonotype originates from an elderly woman with urothelial cancer. The sequences come from PBMCs, collected around atezolizumab (anti-PD-L1) treatment. This CDR3 reads CASSLGHGYTF. The CDR3 DNA sequence: TGTGCCAGCTCGTTGGGGCATGGCTACACCTTC.